One sample yielded the 28 T cell receptor beta chains listed below, sequenced in a study of vaccination effects on CD4 cells after COVID-19 (dated by TCRdb to between 2020 and 2023). Library preparation employed the immunoSEQ multiplex PCR assay. TCRdb limited this immuneACCESS table to in-frame rearrangements with V and J called. A share of clones is missing; checked studies link under half to unresolved V genes, and the rest is unexplained. A total of 37,000 or so clones appear in this sample, roughly 79% of them only once. The biggest ten clones account for about 3% of the sample. After about 9 days of culture, CD4+ T cells were isolated with the EasySep CD4+ T cell isolation kit. These TCRs' antigens remain unknown. The specimen was CD4+ T cells from PBMCs cultured without peptide, collected before COVID-19 vaccination. Source of these receptors: a human donor who received a COVID-19 vaccine.

This clone was recorded once. The chain combines TRBV27 with TRBJ2-7; TRBD1 aligns across 7 bases. The CDR3 has 15 residues. The trim removed 4 bases at V and 2 bases at J, leaving 8 bases unmatched. Germline V gives CDR1 MNHEY, CDR2 SMNVEV (reference sequence). CDR3 in DNA: TGTGCCAGCAGTTCGAGGGACAGACGGGCCTACGAGCAGTACTTC. Translating gives CASSSRDRRAYEQYF.

This clone was observed once. The chain uses TRBV10-3 and TRBJ2-5; 8 bases align to TRBD1. With 6 bases clipped from V and 5 bases from J, the junction kept 5 bases outside the gene matches. The CDR3 is 13 amino acids. Germline V lookup: CDR1 ENHRY, CDR2 SYGVKD. In DNA form, the CDR3 reads TGTGCCATCAGCCAGGGGGCCGGGGAGACCCAGTACTTC. Translating it yields CAISQGAGETQYF.

V and J are TRBV6-2 or TRBV6-3 and TRBJ1-1; D remains unclear. Trimming shortened V by 4 bases and J by 1 base, and 22 bases separated the two germline ends. The CDR3 extends over 18 amino acids. Per the germline V gene, CDR1 is MNHEY and CDR2 is SVGEGT. CDR3: CASSWVRAAGRRNTEAFF. CDR3 DNA sequence: TGTGCCAGCAGTTGGGTAAGGGCCGCGGGCCGGAGGAACACTGAAGCTTTCTTT.

The genes are TRBV10-3 and TRBJ1-2; D call uncertain. Germline CDR1 is ENHRY and CDR2 is SYGVKD. The CDR3 runs to 14 residues. The V end lost 4 bases, the J end lost 5 bases, and 14 bases lay between the germline ends. The CDR3: CAISVRKGSYGYTF. The CDR3 bases are TGTGCCATCAGTGTAAGAAAAGGGTCATATGGCTACACCTTC.

The rearrangement uses TRBV4-2 and TRBJ2-7; the D is unclear. The CDR3 consists of 15 residues. Trimming cost V 0 bases and J 3 bases, with 12 bases left between them. Germline V lookup: CDR1 LGHNA, CDR2 YNFKEQ. CDR3 sequence reads: CASSQDLRQIYEQYF. The CDR3 nucleotides read TGTGCCAGCAGCCAAGATCTGAGGCAGATCTACGAGCAGTACTTC.

The chain combines TRBV12-5 with TRBJ2-3; D gene unclear. V lost 0 bases and J lost 5, with 30 bases in between. Germline loops: CDR1 LGHNT, CDR2 FRNRAP. The CDR3 has 21 amino acids. Here the CDR3 DNA reads TGTGCTAGTGGTTTGGTACCAAAGGAGTTTCAGTCGACGGCCCCCCAAGATACGCAGTATTTT. This translates into CASGLVPKEFQSTAPQDTQYF.

V usage is TRBV6-5 and J usage is TRBJ1-2; TRBD1 agrees at 10 bases. The V gene's germline CDR1 is MNHEY and CDR2 SVGAGI. Trimming took 6 bases from V and 8 from J; bases not matched to a gene: 12. The CDR3 consists of 15 residues. CDR3 sequence (DNA): TGTGCCAGCAGCCCAGACCTCGGACAGGGGGGGGGCTACACCTTC. Residues: CASSPDLGQGGGYTF.

The genes are TRBV4-2 and TRBJ1-2; D perhaps matches TRBD1 (5 bases). The CDR3 is 15 amino acids. Germline V lookup: CDR1 LGHNA, CDR2 YNFKEQ. V dropped 3 bases and J dropped 6 bases, with 17 bases sitting between them. The CDR3 DNA reads TGTGCCAGCAGCCACGGAAGCGGGACGGAAAATGGCTACACCTTC. As protein: CASSHGSGTENGYTF.

The J gene is TRBJ1-5, the V gene TRBV2, with D perhaps matching TRBD1 (5 bases). The ends were cut back, 7 bases at V and 3 bases at J, with 13 bases in the middle. The germline CDR1 and CDR2 sequences are SNHLY and FYNNEI. CDR3 length: 14 amino acids. CDR3 DNA sequence: TGTGCCAGCAATGAGCGACAGTCCAATCAGCCCCAGCATTTT. The encoded protein is CASNERQSNQPQHF.

The rearrangement links TRBV7-8 to TRBJ2-5; 14 bases are shared with TRBD2. The trim removed 3 bases at V and 4 bases at J, leaving 4 bases unmatched. CDR3 length equals 16 residues. Germline values: CDR1 SGHVS, CDR2 FQNEAQ. Here the CDR3 DNA reads TGTGCCAGCAGCTTGACCGGGACTAGCGGGGGAGAGACCCAGTACTTC. Protein product: CASSLTGTSGGETQYF. Based on the CDR3 plus reference TRBV7-8 and TRBJ2-5, the full variable domain is GAGVSQSPRYKVAKRGQDVALRCDPISGHVSLFWYQQALGQGPEFLTYFQNEAQLDKSGLPSDRFFAERPEGSVSTLKIQRTQQEDSAVYLCASSLTGTSGGETQYFGPGTRLLVL.

The CDR3 reads CASSPPVSGPATEAFF. The CDR3 DNA reads TGTGCCAGCTCACCACCGGTTTCGGGTCCGGCCACTGAAGCTTTCTTT. This chain connects TRBV18 to TRBJ1-1; D is uncertain. The CDR3 is made up of 16 amino acids. Germline V CDR1 and CDR2: KGHSH, LQKENI. V shed 0 bases and J shed 4 bases, with 15 bases lying between them.

The chain is built from TRBV7-2 and TRBJ2-5, with D maybe TRBD2 (7 bases). V was shortened by 4 bases and J by 0 bases, with 15 bases between the two germline ends. Germline V CDR1 and CDR2: SGHTA, FQGNSA. CDR3 length: 16 amino acids. The CDR3: CASSSHAGAHQETQYF. Written as DNA, the CDR3 is TGTGCCAGCAGCTCCCATGCGGGGGCGCACCAAGAGACCCAGTACTTC. The whole variable domain, remainder taken from reference TRBV7-2 and TRBJ2-5, is GAGVSQSPSNKVTEKGKDVELRCDPISGHTALYWYRQSLGQGLEFLIYFQGNSAPDKSGLPSDRFSAERTGGSVSTLTIQRTQQEDSAVYLCASSSHAGAHQETQYFGPGTRLLVL.

The chain carries TRBV6-6 and TRBJ1-2, with a tentative D call TRBD1 (6 bases). The CDR3 covers 13 residues. V lost 8 bases, J lost 1 base, and 11 bases lay in between. The germline CDR1 and CDR2 sequences are MNHNY and SVGAGI (reference sequence). The CDR3 sequence is CASVKGDNYGYTF. The DNA for the CDR3 is TGTGCCAGCGTGAAGGGGGATAACTATGGCTACACCTTC.

The V and J genes are TRBV4-1 and TRBJ2-3; D gene uncertain. In germline, CDR1 is MGHRA, CDR2 YSYEKL. The CDR3 sequence is 14 residues long. Trimming left V 2 bases short and J 3 bases short, with 9 bases between. The CDR3 coding sequence is TGCGCCAGCAGCCAACCGACTTATACAGATACGCAGTATTTT. This translates into CASSQPTYTDTQYF.

V is TRBV2 and J is TRBJ1-3; 7 bases align to TRBD1. CDR3 size: 15 residues. Losses at the gene ends were 3 bases for V and 1 base for J; bases not matched to a gene: 3. Germline V gene data show CDR1 as SNHLY and CDR2 as FYNNEI. The CDR3 spells CASSDATGSGNTIYF. In DNA form, the CDR3 reads TGTGCCAGCAGTGACGCGACAGGGTCTGGAAACACCATATATTTT.

The chain combines TRBV28 with TRBJ1-2; TRBD1 aligns across 8 bases. The trim removed 7 bases at V and 6 bases at J, leaving 10 bases unmatched. Germline V lookup: CDR1 MDHEN, CDR2 SYDVKM. The CDR3 loop spans 14 amino acids. CDR3 sequence: CASTPGRGQNGYTF. CDR3 bases: TGTGCCAGCACCCCGGGCAGGGGGCAGAATGGCTACACCTTC.

The chain is built from TRBV7-3 and TRBJ1-2; unclear D gene. The CDR3 has 15 amino acids. Per germline, CDR1 SGHTA and CDR2 FQGTGA. The V and J ends lost 3 bases and 4 bases respectively, with 15 bases between them. DNA for the CDR3: TGTGCCAGCAGCTTTTCCCACACCGGGGTCTATGGCTACACCTTC. Its protein product is CASSFSHTGVYGYTF. The full variable domain, its missing parts supplied by reference TRBV7-3 and TRBJ1-2, is GAGVSQTPSNKVTEKGKYVELRCDPISGHTALYWYRQSLGQGPEFLIYFQGTGAADDSGLPNDRFFAVRPEGSVSTLKIQRTERGDSAVYLCASSFSHTGVYGYTFGSGTRLTVV.

The gene calls are TRBV2 and TRBJ2-2; possible D gene TRBD2, 6 bases. The CDR3 is 15 residues long. Germline V gives CDR1 SNHLY, CDR2 FYNNEI. The V and J ends lost 5 bases and 3 bases respectively, with 13 bases between them. CDR3 region: CASSMTSGYTGELFF. For the CDR3, the DNA is TGTGCCAGCAGTATGACTAGTGGGTACACCGGGGAGCTGTTTTTT. Full variable domain (outside the CDR3, taken from reference TRBV2 and TRBJ2-2): EPEVTQTPSHQVTQMGQEVILRCVPISNHLYFYWYRQILGQKVEFLVSFYNNEISEKSEIFDDQFSVERPDGSNFTLKIRSTKLEDSAMYFCASSMTSGYTGELFFGEGSRLTVL.

Only one count was recorded for this clone. V and J are TRBV5-1 and TRBJ2-5; 7 bases map to TRBD2. The trim removed 0 bases at V and 1 base at J, leaving 3 bases unmatched. The CDR3 contains 15 residues. CDR1 is SGHRS and CDR2 is YFSETQ in the germline V gene. CDR3 sequence: CASSLGASGQETQYF. In DNA form, the CDR3 reads TGCGCCAGCAGCTTGGGGGCTAGCGGCCAAGAGACCCAGTACTTC.

The CDR3 protein is CASSLVGDSNQPQHF. The CDR3 region has the DNA TGTGCCAGCAGTTTGGTCGGAGATAGCAATCAGCCCCAGCATTTT. The chain combines TRBV27 with TRBJ1-5; no definite D call. The germline V and J ends were trimmed by 3 bases and 0 bases, with 9 bases remaining between them. Per the germline V gene, CDR1 is MNHEY and CDR2 is SMNVEV (reference sequence). The CDR3 loop spans 15 amino acids.

The CDR3 nucleotides read TGTGCCATCAGGGGGATCAGGGCACTGATTGAAGGCTACACCTTC. As protein: CAIRGIRALIEGYTF. V is TRBV10-3 and J is TRBJ1-2; a possible D gene is TRBD1 (5 bases). Germline CDR1 and CDR2: ENHRY and SYGVKD. V lost 6 bases, J lost 8 bases, and 22 bases lay in between. The CDR3 sequence is 15 residues long.

This chain joins TRBV7-2 and TRBJ2-3, with 11 bases lining up with TRBD2. Trimming took 3 bases from V and 4 from J; bases not matched to a gene: 3. The germline V gene encodes CDR1 SGHTA and CDR2 FQGNSA. This CDR3 contains 15 residues. The CDR3 reads CASSFRSGGADTQYF. The CDR3 coding sequence is TGTGCCAGCAGCTTCCGTAGCGGGGGGGCAGATACGCAGTATTTT.

J is TRBJ1-2 and V is TRBV4-1; tentative D call: TRBD1 (5 bases). This CDR3 has 15 amino acids. Germline CDR1 MGHRA, CDR2 YSYEKL. The V end was cut by 0 bases, the J end by 0 bases, with 8 bases between. In DNA form, the CDR3 reads TGCGCCAGCAGCCAAGATCCGGGACCTAACTATGGCTACACCTTC. Translation: CASSQDPGPNYGYTF.

The chain links TRBV4-2 to TRBJ1-4; TRBD1 matches 8 bases. Looked up from germline, CDR1 is LGHNA and CDR2 is YNFKEQ. V shed 1 base and J 13 bases; nucleotides not matched to a gene: 14. The CDR3 runs 16 residues. CDR3 in DNA: TGTGCCAGCAGCCAAGTATTCACAGGGGGTGAGGGGAGACTGTTTTTT. As protein: CASSQVFTGGEGRLFF.

This clone was counted a few times. The V call is TRBV7-2, the J call TRBJ1-2; weak D call: TRBD1 (6 bases). The CDR3 has 17 residues. V lost 1 base, J lost 4 bases, and 19 bases lay in between. Germline V gives CDR1 SGHTA, CDR2 FQGNSA. CDR3 in amino acids: CASSLGRGGKWVYGYTF. In DNA, the CDR3 is TGTGCCAGCAGCTTAGGGAGGGGGGGGAAATGGGTCTATGGCTACACCTTC.

V is TRBV5-1 and J is TRBJ2-5, with TRBD2 identical over 9 bases. The CDR3 totals 16 residues. Germline V gene data show CDR1 as SGHRS and CDR2 as YFSETQ. V lost 0 bases to trimming and J lost 0 bases; unmatched junction nucleotides: 3. In DNA form, the CDR3 reads TGCGCCAGCAGCTTGGGACTAGCGGCGTACCAAGAGACCCAGTACTTC. Translation gives CASSLGLAAYQETQYF.

J is TRBJ1-3 and V is TRBV4-1; 10 nucleotides match TRBD1. The J segment lost 10 bases and the V segment lost 4 bases, leaving 7 bases of the junction unmatched. This CDR3 is 14 amino acids long. From germline, CDR1 is MGHRA and CDR2 YSYEKL. The CDR3, as DNA: TGCGCCAGCAGCCCATCGGGACAGGGGAGAACCATATATTTT. This sequence encodes CASSPSGQGRTIYF.

The genes are TRBV9 and TRBJ1-4; 7 positions match TRBD1. The CDR3 has 15 residues. Germline values: CDR1 SGDLS, CDR2 YYNGEE. Trimming cost V 3 bases and J 5 bases; bases outside gene matches: 7. The CDR3 is CASSGTGARNEKLFF. The CDR3 DNA reads TGTGCCAGCAGCGGAACAGGGGCCCGGAATGAAAAACTGTTTTTT.